This is a list of T cell receptor beta chains from one sample in a study of cytomegalovirus exposure and HLA in healthy donors. Clones were read by immunoSEQ multiplex PCR, and TCRdb kept only the in-frame ones, dropping some. The sample shows 200,000 or so clones, around 80% of them seen only once. The source material was PBMCs. Receptor source: a man between 18 and 35 years old in good health and CMV-seronegative. Both conserved end residues are trimmed from each CDR3. Clone size is shown for a subset of rows, as once, few, many or a class of expanded clone.

V: TRBV5-1
J: TRBJ2-2
size: NA
CDR3: ASSLRQGATGELF

V: TRBV2
J: TRBJ2-3
size: once
CDR3: ASSERTGHTDTQY

V: TRBV28
J: TRBJ2-1
size: few
CDR3: ASPSPRGNEQF

V: TRBV18
J: TRBJ1-2
size: once
CDR3: ASSPLDRASNYGYT

V: TRBV27
J: TRBJ2-7
size: once
CDR3: ASSSDGGLYEQY

V: TRBV6-5
J: TRBJ2-7
size: NA
CDR3: ASSPPLGGEQY

V: TRBV18
J: TRBJ2-4
size: NA
CDR3: ASSGGREKGIQY

V: TRBV7-2
J: TRBJ1-1
size: NA
CDR3: ASSLDRNTEAF

V: TRBV11-1
J: TRBJ2-3
size: few
CDR3: ASSLGDRVLPDTQY

V: TRBV4-1
J: TRBJ2-1
size: few
CDR3: ASSLGTRVSGEQF

V: TRBV9
J: TRBJ2-2
size: NA
CDR3: ASSTGQGGAGELF

V: TRBV5-1
J: TRBJ1-1
size: NA
CDR3: ASSVDRDTEAF

V: TRBV28
J: TRBJ1-5
size: few
CDR3: ASSESNQPQH

V: TRBV6-5
J: TRBJ2-2
size: NA
CDR3: ASRRLNTGELF

V: TRBV2
J: TRBJ1-1
size: NA
CDR3: ASSEAHRGTEAF

V: TRBV7-9
J: TRBJ1-1
size: NA
CDR3: ASSYPGGAWAEAF

V: TRBV10-3
J: TRBJ2-5
size: NA
CDR3: AISERGNAETQY